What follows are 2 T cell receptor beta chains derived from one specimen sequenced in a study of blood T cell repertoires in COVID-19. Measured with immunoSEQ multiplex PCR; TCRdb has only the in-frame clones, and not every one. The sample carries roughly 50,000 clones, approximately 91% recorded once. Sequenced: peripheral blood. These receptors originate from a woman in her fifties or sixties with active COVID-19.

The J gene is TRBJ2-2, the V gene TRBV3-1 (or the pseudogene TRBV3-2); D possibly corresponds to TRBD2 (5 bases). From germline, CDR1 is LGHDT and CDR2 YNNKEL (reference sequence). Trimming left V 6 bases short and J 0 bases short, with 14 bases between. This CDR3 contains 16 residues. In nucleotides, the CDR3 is TGTGCCAGCAGTCCACTAGATTCCCCGAACACCGGGGAGCTGTTTTTT. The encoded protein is CASSPLDSPNTGELFF.

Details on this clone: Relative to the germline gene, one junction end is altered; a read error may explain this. The CDR3 DNA follows: TGTGCTAGCAGTTCCCGGGGTAGCCAAGAGACCCAGTACTTC. It is translated as CASSSRGSQETQYF. This chain links TRBV7-7 with TRBJ2-5; perhaps TRBD2 as D (5 bases). The germline V gene has CDR1 SSHAT and CDR2 FNYEAQ (reference sequence). CDR3 length: 14 amino acids. Filled out from reference TRBV7-7 and TRBJ2-5, the complete variable domain reads GAGVSQSPRYKVTKRGQDVTLRCDPISSHATLYWYQQALGQGPEFLTYFNYEAQPDKSGLPSDRFSAERPEGSISTLTIQRTEQRDSAMYRCASSSRGSQETQYFGPGTRLLVL.